Below, 8 T cell receptor beta chains from the same sample are listed, as sequenced in a study of cytomegalovirus exposure and HLA in healthy donors. PCR involved 60 Vbeta and 13 Jbeta primers. TCRdb keeps only in-frame clones here, not all; method: immunoSEQ multiplex PCR. The sample carries approximately 100,000 clones, around 80% recorded once. Sequenced: PBMCs. The receptors were gathered from a middle-aged woman in good health and CMV-seronegative.

The rearrangement joins TRBV7-9 to TRBJ2-2, with D maybe TRBD2 (6 bases). Trimming pared 10 bases from V and 6 bases from J, leaving 18 bases between. CDR1 and CDR2 (germline): SEHNR, FQNEAQ (reference sequence). This CDR3 has 14 residues. The CDR3 coding sequence is TGTGCCACGCATGGGGGGAGGAAGGCCGGGGAGCTGTTTTTT. It translates to CATHGGRKAGELFF.

This chain links TRBV7-8 with TRBJ2-7, with D possibly TRBD1 on 6 matching bases. CDR1 and CDR2 from the germline V gene are SGHVS and FQNEAQ. This CDR3 contains 16 residues. Between the trimmed V and J ends, which lost 1 base and 2 bases, there was a span of 15 bases. The CDR3 DNA sequence: TGTGCCAGCAGCTTAGAGCGGACAGCGAGAACCTACGAGCAGTACTTC. This encodes CASSLERTARTYEQYF.

The V and J genes are TRBV7-2 and TRBJ1-6, with TRBD1 matching over 8 bases. Germline V gene sequence: CDR1 SGHTA, CDR2 FQGNSA. After removal of 5 bases from V and 7 bases from J, the junction contained 4 bases not matched to a gene. This CDR3 contains 14 residues. The CDR3 is CASSAWTGNSPLHF. As DNA, the CDR3 is TGTGCCAGCAGCGCGTGGACAGGGAATTCACCCCTCCACTTT. Based on the CDR3 plus reference TRBV7-2 and TRBJ1-6, the full variable domain is GAGVSQSPSNKVTEKGKDVELRCDPISGHTALYWYRQSLGQGLEFLIYFQGNSAPDKSGLPSDRFSAERTGGSVSTLTIQRTQQEDSAVYLCASSAWTGNSPLHFGNGTRLTVT.

The chain couples TRBV7-8 to TRBJ2-1, with 12 nucleotides matching TRBD2. The CDR3 consists of 18 residues. The V and J ends lost 0 bases and 5 bases, in that order; junction bases with no gene match: 8. Germline CDR1 is SGHVS and CDR2 is FQNEAQ. This chain's CDR3 is CASSLAFRTSGDHNEQFF. The CDR3 DNA sequence: TGTGCCAGCAGCTTAGCCTTTAGGACTAGCGGGGATCACAATGAGCAGTTCTTC.

The sample holds a few counts of this clone. The chain links TRBV7-9 to TRBJ1-2; D is ambiguous. Germline V gene sequence: CDR1 SEHNR, CDR2 FQNEAQ (reference sequence). The length of the CDR3 is 15 residues. The V end lost 4 bases, the J end lost 8 bases, and 20 bases lay between the germline ends. CDR3 residues: CASSSGREGIVGYTF. The CDR3 DNA is TGTGCCAGCAGCTCCGGCCGGGAGGGCATAGTAGGCTACACCTTC.

V and J are TRBV7-2 and TRBJ2-7; no definite D call. The germline CDR1 and CDR2 sequences are SGHTA and FQGNSA. The CDR3 has 15 amino acids. Trimming removed 0 bases at V and 2 bases at J, with 11 bases between. The CDR3 coding sequence is TGTGCCAGCAGCTTAGCGGGCAGTCTCCCCTACGAGCAGTACTTC. This codes for CASSLAGSLPYEQYF.

Only a few counts were recorded for this clone. V is TRBV28 and J is TRBJ2-7, with 8 bases that match TRBD2. Trimming cost V 7 bases and J 1 base; bases outside gene matches: 6. This CDR3 has 14 residues. Germline V gene sequence: CDR1 MDHEN, CDR2 SYDVKM. The chain's CDR3 is CASKIGGASYEQYF. CDR3 bases: TGTGCCAGCAAGATCGGGGGGGCTTCCTACGAGCAGTACTTC.

The V gene is TRBV15, the J gene TRBJ2-1; 10 bases fit TRBD2. Per germline, CDR1 LNHNV and CDR2 YYDKDF (reference sequence). This CDR3 is 15 amino acids long. The trim removed 8 bases at V and 12 bases at J, leaving 16 bases unmatched. CDR3 in amino acids: CATRMGSGGSVWQFF. In DNA, the CDR3 is TGTGCCACCCGGATGGGTAGCGGGGGGAGTGTGTGGCAGTTCTTC.